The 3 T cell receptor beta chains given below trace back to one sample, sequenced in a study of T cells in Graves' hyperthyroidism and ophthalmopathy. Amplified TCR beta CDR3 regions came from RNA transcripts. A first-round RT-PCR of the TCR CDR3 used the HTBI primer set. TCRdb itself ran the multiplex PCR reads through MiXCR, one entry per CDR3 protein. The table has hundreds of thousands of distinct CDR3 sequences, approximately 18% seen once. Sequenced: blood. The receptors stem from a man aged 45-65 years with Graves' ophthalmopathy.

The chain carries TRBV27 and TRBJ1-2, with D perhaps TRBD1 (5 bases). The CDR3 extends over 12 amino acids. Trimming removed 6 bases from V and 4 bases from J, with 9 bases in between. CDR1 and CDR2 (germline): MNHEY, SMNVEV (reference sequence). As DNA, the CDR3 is TGTGCCAGCAGGGGGGGGGTCTATGGCTACACCTTC. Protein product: CASRGGVYGYTF.

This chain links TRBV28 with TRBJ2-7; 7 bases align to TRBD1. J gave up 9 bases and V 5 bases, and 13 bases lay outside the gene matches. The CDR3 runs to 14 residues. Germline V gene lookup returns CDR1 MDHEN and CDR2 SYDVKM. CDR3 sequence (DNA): TGTGCCAGCAGTCCAGGGACAGTTTTGGGTTGGCAGTACTTC. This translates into CASSPGTVLGWQYF.

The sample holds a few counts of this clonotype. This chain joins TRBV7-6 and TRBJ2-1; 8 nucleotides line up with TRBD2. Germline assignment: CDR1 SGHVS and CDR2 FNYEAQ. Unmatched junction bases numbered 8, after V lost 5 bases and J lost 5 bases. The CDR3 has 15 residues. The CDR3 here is CASSALAGADNEQFF. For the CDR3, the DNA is TGTGCCAGCAGCGCTCTAGCGGGCGCGGACAATGAGCAGTTCTTC.